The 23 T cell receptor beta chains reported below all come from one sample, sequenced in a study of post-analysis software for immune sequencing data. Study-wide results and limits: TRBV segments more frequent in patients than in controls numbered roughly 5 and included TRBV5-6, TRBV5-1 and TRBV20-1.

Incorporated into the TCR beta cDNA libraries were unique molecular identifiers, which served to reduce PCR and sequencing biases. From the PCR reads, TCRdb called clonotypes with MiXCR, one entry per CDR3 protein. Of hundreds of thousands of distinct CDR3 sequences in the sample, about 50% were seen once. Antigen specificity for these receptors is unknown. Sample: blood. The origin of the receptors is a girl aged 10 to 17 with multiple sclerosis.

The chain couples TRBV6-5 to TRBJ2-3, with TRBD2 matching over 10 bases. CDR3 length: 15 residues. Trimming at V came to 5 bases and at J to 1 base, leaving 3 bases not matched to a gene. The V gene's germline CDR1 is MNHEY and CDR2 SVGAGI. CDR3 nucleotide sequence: TGTGCCAGCAGTCGTAGCGGGGGGCGCACAGATACGCAGTATTTT. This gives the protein CASSRSGGRTDTQYF.

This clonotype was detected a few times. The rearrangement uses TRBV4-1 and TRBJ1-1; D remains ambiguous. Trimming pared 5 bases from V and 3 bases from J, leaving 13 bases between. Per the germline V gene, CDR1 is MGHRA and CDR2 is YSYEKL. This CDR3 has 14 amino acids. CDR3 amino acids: CASSSPIRHTEAFF. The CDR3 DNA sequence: TGCGCCAGCAGCTCCCCCATCCGCCACACTGAAGCTTTCTTT.

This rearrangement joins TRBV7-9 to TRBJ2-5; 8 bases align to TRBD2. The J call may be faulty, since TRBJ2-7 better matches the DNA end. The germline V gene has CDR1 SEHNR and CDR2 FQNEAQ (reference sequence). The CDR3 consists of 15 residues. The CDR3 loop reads CASSLSSAGGFEQYF. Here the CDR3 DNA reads TGTGCCAGCAGCTTAAGTAGTGCGGGAGGATTCGAGCAGTACTTC.

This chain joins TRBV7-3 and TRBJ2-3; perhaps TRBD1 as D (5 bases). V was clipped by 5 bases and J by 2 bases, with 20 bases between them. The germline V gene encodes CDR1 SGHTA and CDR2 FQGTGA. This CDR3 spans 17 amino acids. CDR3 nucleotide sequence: TGTGCCAGCAGCGCCTCTCGCGCGACAGACTCCACAGATACGCAGTATTTT. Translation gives CASSASRATDSTDTQYF.

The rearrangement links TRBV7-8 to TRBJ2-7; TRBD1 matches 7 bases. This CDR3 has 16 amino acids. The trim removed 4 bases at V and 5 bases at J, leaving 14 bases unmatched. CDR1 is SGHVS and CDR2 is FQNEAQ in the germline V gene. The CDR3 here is CASSSTRTGMGNEQYF. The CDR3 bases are TGTGCCAGCAGCTCGACGAGGACAGGAATGGGTAACGAGCAGTACTTC.

CDR3 bases: TGTGCCACCCGGACAGTGGCGATCGGCGGCTACACCTTC. Amino acid sequence: CATRTVAIGGYTF. This rearrangement joins TRBV6-2 or TRBV6-3 to TRBJ1-2, with a tentative D call TRBD1 (6 bases). The ends were cut back, 10 bases at V and 8 bases at J, with 20 bases in the middle. CDR1 is MNHEY, CDR2 SVGEGT, per germline. This CDR3 is 13 amino acids long.

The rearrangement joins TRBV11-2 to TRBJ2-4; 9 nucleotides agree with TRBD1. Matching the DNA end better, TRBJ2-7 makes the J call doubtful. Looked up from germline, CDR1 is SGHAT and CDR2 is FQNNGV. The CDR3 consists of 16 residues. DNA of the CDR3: TGTGCCAGCAGCTCGAACAGGGGGCGTAGCTCCTACGAGCAGTACTTC. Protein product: CASSSNRGRSSYEQYF.

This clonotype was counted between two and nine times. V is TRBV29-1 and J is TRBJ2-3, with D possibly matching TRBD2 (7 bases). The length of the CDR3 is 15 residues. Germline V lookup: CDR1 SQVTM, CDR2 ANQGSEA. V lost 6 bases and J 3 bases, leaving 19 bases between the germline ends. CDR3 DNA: TGCAGCGTCGAACGGGGGGCCCAAGGTACAGATACGCAGTATTTT. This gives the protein CSVERGAQGTDTQYF.

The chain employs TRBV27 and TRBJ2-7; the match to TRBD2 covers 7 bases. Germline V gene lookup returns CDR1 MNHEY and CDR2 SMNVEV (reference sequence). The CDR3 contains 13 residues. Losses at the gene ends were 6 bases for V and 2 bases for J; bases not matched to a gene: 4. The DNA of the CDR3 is TGTGCCAGCAGACGGGGACTAACCTACGAGCAGTACTTC. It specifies CASRRGLTYEQYF.

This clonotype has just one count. The CDR3 DNA reads as TGTGCCAGCAGCCCGGGGGTCTACACAGATACGCAGTATTTT. As protein: CASSPGVYTDTQYF. The chain recombines TRBV7-9 with TRBJ2-3; maybe TRBD2 (6 bases). CDR1 and CDR2 (germline): SEHNR, FQNEAQ (reference sequence). This CDR3 is 14 amino acids long. Trimming stripped 5 bases from V and 2 bases from J, with 11 bases between.

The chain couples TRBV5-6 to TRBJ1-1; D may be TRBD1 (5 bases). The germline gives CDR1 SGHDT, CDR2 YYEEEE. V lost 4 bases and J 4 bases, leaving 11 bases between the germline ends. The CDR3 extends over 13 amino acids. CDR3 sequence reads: CASSRDRRTEAFF. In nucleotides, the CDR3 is TGTGCCAGCAGCCGGGACCGCCGCACTGAAGCTTTCTTT.

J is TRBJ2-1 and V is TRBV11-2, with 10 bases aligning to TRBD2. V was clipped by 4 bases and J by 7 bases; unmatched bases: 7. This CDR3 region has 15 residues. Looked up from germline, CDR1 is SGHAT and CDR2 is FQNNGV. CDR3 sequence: CASSSVAGGGNEQFF. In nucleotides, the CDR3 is TGTGCCAGCAGCTCAGTAGCGGGGGGAGGTAATGAGCAGTTCTTC.

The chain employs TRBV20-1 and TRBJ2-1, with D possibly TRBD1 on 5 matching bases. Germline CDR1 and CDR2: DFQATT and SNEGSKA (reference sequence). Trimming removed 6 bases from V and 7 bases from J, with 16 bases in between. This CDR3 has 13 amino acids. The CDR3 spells CSAARRVGNEQFF. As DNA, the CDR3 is TGCAGTGCAGCACGCAGGGTAGGGAATGAGCAGTTCTTC.

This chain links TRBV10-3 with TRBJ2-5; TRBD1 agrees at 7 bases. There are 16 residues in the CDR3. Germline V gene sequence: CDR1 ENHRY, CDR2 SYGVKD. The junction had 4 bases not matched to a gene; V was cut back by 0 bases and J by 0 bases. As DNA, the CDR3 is TGTGCCATCAGTGAGTCGCAGGGACAGAACCAAGAGACCCAGTACTTC. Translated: CAISESQGQNQETQYF.

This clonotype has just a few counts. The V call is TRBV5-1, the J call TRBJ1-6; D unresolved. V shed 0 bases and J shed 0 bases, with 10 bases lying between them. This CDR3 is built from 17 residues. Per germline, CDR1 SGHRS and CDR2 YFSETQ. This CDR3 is CASSLGVGNSYNSPLHF. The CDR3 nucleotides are TGCGCCAGCAGCTTGGGCGTAGGAAACTCCTATAATTCACCCCTCCACTTT.

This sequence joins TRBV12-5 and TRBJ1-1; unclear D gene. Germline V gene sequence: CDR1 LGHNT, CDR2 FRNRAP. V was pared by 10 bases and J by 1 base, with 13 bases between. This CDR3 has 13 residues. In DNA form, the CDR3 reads TGTGCTACCCCGGTGGCTCCGAACACTGAAGCTTTCTTT. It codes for CATPVAPNTEAFF.

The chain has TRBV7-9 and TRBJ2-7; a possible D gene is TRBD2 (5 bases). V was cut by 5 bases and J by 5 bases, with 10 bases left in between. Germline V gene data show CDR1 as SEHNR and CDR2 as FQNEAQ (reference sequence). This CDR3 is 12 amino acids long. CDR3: CASSPVEDEQYF. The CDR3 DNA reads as TGTGCCAGCAGCCCAGTGGAGGACGAGCAGTACTTC.

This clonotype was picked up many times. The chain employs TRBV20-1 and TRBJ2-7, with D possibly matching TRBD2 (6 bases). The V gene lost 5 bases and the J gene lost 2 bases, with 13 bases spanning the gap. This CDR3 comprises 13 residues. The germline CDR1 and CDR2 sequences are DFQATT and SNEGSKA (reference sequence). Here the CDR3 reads CSASGTPTYEQYF. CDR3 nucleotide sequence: TGCAGTGCTTCCGGGACTCCGACCTACGAGCAGTACTTC.

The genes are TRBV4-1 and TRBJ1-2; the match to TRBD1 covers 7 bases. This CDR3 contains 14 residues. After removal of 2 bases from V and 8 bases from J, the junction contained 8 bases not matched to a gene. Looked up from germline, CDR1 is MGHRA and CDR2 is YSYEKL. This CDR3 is CASSQFDRAGGYTF. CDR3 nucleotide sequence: TGCGCCAGCAGCCAATTCGACAGGGCTGGGGGCTACACCTTC.

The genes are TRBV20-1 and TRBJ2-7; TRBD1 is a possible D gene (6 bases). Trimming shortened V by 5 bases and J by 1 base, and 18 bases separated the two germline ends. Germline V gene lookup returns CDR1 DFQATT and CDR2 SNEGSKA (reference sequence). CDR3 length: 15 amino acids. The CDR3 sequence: CSASDPGQGSYEQYF. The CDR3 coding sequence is TGCAGTGCTTCCGACCCGGGTCAGGGGTCCTACGAGCAGTACTTC.

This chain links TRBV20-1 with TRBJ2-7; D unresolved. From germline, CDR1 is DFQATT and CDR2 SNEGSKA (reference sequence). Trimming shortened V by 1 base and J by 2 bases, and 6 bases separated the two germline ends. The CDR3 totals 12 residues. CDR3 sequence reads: CSARAQTYEQYF. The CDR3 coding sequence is TGCAGTGCTAGAGCCCAGACCTACGAGCAGTACTTC.

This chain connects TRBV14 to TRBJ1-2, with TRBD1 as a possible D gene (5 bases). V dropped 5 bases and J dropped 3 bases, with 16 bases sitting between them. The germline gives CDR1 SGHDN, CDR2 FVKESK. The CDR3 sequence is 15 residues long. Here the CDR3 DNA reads TGTGCCAGCAGCTCTCCGGCTGCAGGGCACTATGGCTACACCTTC. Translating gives CASSSPAAGHYGYTF.

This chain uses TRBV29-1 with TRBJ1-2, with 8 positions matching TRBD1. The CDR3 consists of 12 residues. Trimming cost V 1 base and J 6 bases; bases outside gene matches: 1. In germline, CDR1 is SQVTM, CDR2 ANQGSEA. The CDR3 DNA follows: TGCAGCGTTGAAGCAGGGGGCGATGGCTACACCTTC. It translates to CSVEAGGDGYTF.